Below, one T cell receptor beta chain is given with its context. Per the study methods: Reference gene primer amplification in the assay estimated nucleated cell counts. Measured with immunoSEQ multiplex PCR; TCRdb has only the in-frame clones, and not every one. V, J and clone size derive from that table, while D and trimming were established from the DNA sequence. The sample lists about 12,000 clones; 85% to 95% were seen once. The V end lost 5 bases, the J end lost 0 bases, and 12 bases lay between the germline ends. CDR1 SGHNT and CDR2 YENEEA come from the germline V gene. This CDR3 contains 15 residues. The data were obtained in a study of blood T cell repertoires in COVID-19. Study at large: The United States, Italy and Spain supplied acute and convalescent COVID-19 samples. Nucleic acid was either cDNA or gDNA, and it came from T cells, B-cell-depleted T cells, or PBMCs.

The chain couples TRBV11-3 to TRBJ2-3; possible D gene TRBD2, 6 bases. Input material: peripheral blood. The receptor comes from a woman in her 70s with active COVID-19. The CDR3 spells CASSAGTYSTDTQYF. CDR3 nucleotide sequence: TGTGCCAGCAGCGCCGGGACTTATAGCACAGATACGCAGTATTTT.